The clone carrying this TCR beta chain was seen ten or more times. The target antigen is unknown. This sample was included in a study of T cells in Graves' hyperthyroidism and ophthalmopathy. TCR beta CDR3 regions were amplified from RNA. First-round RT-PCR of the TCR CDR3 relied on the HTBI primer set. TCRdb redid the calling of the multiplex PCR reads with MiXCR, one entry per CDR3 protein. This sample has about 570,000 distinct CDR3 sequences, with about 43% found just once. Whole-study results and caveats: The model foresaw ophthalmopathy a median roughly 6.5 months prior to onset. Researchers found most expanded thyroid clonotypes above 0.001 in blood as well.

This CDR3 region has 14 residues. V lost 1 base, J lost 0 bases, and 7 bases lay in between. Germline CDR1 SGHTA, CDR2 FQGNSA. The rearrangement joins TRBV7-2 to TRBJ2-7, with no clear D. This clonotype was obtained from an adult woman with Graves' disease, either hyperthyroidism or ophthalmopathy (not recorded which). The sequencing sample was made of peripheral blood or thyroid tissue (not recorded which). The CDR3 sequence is CASSLEYSSYEQYF. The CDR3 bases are TGTGCCAGCAGCTTAGAGTACAGCTCCTACGAGCAGTACTTC.